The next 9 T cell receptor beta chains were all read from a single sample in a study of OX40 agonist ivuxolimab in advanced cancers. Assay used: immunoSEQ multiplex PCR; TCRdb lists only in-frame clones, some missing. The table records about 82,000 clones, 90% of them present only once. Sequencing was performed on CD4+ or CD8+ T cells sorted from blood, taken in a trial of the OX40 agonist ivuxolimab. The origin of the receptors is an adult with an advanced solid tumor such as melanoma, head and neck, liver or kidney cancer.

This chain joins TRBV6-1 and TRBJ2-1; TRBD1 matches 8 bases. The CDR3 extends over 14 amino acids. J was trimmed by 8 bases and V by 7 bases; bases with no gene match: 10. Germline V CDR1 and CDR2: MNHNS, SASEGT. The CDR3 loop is CASTIGQGGHEQFF. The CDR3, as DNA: TGTGCCAGCACTATAGGACAGGGCGGGCATGAGCAGTTCTTC.

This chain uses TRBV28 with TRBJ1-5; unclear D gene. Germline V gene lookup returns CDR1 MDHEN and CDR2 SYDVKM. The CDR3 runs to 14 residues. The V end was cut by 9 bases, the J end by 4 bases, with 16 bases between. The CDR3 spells CASSRTRRNQPQHF. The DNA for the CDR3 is TGTGCCAGTTCAAGGACGAGGAGAAATCAGCCCCAGCATTTT.

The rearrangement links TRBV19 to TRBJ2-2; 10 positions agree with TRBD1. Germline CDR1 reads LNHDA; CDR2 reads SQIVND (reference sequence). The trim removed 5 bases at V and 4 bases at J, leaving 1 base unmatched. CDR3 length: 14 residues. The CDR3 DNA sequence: TGTGCCAGTAGTTGGACAGGGGGCACCGGGGAGCTGTTTTTT. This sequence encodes CASSWTGGTGELFF.

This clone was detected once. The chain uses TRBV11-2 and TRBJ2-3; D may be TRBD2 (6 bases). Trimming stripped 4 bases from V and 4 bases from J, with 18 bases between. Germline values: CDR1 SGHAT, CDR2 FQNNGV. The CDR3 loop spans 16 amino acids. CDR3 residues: CASSSARDWWADTQYF. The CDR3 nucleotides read TGTGCCAGCAGCTCCGCGCGGGACTGGTGGGCAGATACGCAGTATTTT.

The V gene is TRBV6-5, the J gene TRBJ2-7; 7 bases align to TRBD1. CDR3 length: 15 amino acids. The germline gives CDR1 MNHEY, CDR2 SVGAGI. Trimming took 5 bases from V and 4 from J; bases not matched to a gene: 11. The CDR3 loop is CASSASTGSFYEQYF. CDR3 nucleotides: TGTGCCAGCAGTGCTTCGACAGGGTCTTTTTACGAGCAGTACTTC.

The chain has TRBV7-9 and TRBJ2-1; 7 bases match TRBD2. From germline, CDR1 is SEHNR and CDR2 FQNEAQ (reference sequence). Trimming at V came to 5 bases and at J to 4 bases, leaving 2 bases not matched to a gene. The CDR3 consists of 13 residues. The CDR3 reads CASSSGIYNEQFF. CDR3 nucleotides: TGTGCCAGCAGCAGCGGGATTTACAATGAGCAGTTCTTC. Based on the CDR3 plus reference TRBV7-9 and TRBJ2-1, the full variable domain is DTGVSQNPRHKITKRGQNVTFRCDPISEHNRLYWYRQTLGQGPEFLTYFQNEAQLEKSRLLSDRFSAERPKGSFSTLEIQRTEQGDSAMYLCASSSGIYNEQFFGPGTRLTVL.

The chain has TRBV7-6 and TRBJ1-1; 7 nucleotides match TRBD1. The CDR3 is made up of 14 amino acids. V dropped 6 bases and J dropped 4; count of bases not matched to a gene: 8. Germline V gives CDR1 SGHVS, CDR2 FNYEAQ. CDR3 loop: CASSRQGTGTEAFF. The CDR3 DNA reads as TGTGCCAGCAGTCGACAGGGAACGGGCACTGAAGCTTTCTTT.

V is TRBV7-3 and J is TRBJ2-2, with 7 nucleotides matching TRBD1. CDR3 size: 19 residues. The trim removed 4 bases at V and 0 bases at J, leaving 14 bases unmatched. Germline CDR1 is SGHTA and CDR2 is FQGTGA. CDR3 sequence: CASSSTQVEGATNTGELFF. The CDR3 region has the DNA TGTGCCAGCAGCTCTACCCAGGTTGAGGGGGCAACGAACACCGGGGAGCTGTTTTTT.

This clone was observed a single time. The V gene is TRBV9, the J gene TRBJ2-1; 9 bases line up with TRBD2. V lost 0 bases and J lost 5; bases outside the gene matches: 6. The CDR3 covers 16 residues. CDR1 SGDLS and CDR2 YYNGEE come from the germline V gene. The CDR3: CASSVVAGDNNNEQFF. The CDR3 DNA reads TGTGCCAGCAGCGTAGTAGCGGGAGACAATAACAATGAGCAGTTCTTC.